This T cell receptor (beta chain) was sequenced during a study of T cell changes during pregnancy in multiple sclerosis. Clones were read by immunoSEQ multiplex PCR, and TCRdb kept only the in-frame ones, dropping some. The sample carries 25,000 to 35,000 clones, approximately 81% recorded once. This CDR3 comprises 15 residues. Germline CDR1 reads SGHAT; CDR2 reads FQNNGV. The V gene lost 0 bases and the J gene lost 0 bases, with 8 bases spanning the gap. The sequence was collected from a female donor with multiple sclerosis, enrolled in a pregnancy study. This sequence joins TRBV11-2 and TRBJ2-5; D is unclear. The sample here was CD8+ T cells from peripheral blood mononuclear cells, taken after pregnancy. The CDR3 loop reads CASSLELADQETQYF. The CDR3 DNA reads TGTGCCAGCAGCTTAGAGCTCGCAGACCAAGAGACCCAGTACTTC.